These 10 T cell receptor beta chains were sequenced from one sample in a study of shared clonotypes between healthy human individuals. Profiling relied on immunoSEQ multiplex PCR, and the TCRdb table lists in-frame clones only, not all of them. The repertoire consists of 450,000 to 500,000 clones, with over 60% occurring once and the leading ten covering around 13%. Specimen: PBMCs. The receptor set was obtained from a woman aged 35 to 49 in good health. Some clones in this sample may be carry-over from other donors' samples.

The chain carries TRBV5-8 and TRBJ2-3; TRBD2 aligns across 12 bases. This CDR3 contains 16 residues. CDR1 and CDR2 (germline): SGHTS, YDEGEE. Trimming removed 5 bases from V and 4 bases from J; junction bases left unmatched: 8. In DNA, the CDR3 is TGTGCCAGCAGGGTACCTAGCGGGAGGGCCTCAGATACGCAGTATTTT. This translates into CASRVPSGRASDTQYF. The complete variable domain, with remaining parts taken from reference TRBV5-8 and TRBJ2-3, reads EAGVTQSPTHLIKTRGQQATLRCSPISGHTSVYWYQQALGLGLQFLLWYDEGEERNRGNFPPRFSGRQFPNYSSELNVNALELEDSALYLCASRVPSGRASDTQYFGPGTRLTVL.

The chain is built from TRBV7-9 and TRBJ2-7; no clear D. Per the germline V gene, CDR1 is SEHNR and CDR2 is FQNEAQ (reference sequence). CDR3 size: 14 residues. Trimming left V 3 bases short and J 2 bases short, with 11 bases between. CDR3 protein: CASSLGFRTYEQYF. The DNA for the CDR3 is TGTGCCAGCAGCTTGGGATTCAGAACCTACGAGCAGTACTTC.

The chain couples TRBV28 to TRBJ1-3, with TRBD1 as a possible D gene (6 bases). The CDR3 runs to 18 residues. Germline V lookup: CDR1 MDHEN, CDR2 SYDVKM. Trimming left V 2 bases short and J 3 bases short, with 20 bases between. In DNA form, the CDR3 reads TGTGCCAGCAGTTTAGGGACCCATTTGGGGGCTGATGGAAACACCATATATTTT. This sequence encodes CASSLGTHLGADGNTIYF.

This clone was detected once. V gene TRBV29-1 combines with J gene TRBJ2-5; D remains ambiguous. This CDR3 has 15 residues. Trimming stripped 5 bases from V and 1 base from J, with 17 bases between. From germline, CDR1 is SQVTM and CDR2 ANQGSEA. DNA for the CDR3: TGCAGCGTTCGAAGGAATCGCGCTTTCCAAGAGACCCAGTACTTC. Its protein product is CSVRRNRAFQETQYF. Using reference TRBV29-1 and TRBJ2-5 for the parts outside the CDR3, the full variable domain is SAVISQKPSRDICQRGTSLTIQCQVDSQVTMMFWYRQQPGQSLTLIATANQGSEATYESGFVIDKFPISRPNLTFSTLTVSNMSPEDSSIYLCSVRRNRAFQETQYFGPGTRLLVL.

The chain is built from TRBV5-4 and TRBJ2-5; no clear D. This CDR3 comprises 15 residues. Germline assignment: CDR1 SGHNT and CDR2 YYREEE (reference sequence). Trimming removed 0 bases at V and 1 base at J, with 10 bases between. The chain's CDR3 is CASSLAGGLQETQYF. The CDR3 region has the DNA TGTGCCAGCAGCTTGGCCGGTGGGCTCCAAGAGACCCAGTACTTC.

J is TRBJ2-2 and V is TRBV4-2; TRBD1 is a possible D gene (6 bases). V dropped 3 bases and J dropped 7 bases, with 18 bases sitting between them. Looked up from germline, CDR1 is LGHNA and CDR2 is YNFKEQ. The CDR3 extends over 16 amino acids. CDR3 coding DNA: TGTGCCAGCAGCCAGGCTAGCAGGGGTATGGTCGGGGAGCTGTTTTTT. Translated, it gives CASSQASRGMVGELFF.

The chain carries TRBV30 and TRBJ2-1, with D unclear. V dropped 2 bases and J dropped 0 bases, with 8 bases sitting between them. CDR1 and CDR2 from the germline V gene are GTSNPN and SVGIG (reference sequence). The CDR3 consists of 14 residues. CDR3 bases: TGTGCCTGGAGTCTTAGTGGCTCCTACAATGAGCAGTTCTTC. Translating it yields CAWSLSGSYNEQFF.

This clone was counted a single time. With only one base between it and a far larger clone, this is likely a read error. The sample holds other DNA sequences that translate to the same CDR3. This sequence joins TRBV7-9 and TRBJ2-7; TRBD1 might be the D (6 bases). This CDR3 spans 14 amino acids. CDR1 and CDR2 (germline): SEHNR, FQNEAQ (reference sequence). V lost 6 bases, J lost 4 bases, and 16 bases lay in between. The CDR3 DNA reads TGTGCCAGCAGTCAGGACAGTCGATCTTACGAGCAGTACTTC. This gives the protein CASSQDSRSYEQYF.

The CDR3 is CASSMGPSEGEQFF. CDR3 coding DNA: TGCGCCAGCAGCATGGGGCCTAGCGAAGGTGAGCAGTTCTTC. The chain carries TRBV5-1 and TRBJ2-1, with D maybe TRBD2 (6 bases). The CDR3 loop spans 14 amino acids. V lost 4 bases to trimming and J lost 9 bases, with 17 bases between them. The germline CDR1 and CDR2 sequences are SGHRS and YFSETQ.

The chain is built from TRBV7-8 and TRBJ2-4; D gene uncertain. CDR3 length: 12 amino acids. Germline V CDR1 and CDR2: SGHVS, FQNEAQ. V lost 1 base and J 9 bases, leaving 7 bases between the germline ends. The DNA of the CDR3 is TGTGCCAGCAGCTTAGGTCTAGGCATTCAGTACTTC. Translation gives CASSLGLGIQYF.